Each of the 31 T cell receptor beta chains below was sequenced from the same sample in a study of response to subunit inactivated influenza vaccine. TCRdb re-called the RT-PCR reads with MiXCR, one entry per CDR3 protein. In the table there are more than 550,000 distinct CDR3 sequences, approximately 10% of which are singletons. This sample also appeared in a second study, on T cells expressing NK-cell markers. That study adds: Making the TCR beta cDNA relied on 5'RACE template switching with UMIs.

The material was PBMCs from blood, obtained on the day of vaccination. Receptors originate from a man in his forties or fifties who received an inactivated influenza vaccine.

This clonotype turned up a few times. The rearrangement uses TRBV6-2 or TRBV6-3 and TRBJ2-7; perhaps TRBD1 as D (7 bases). This CDR3 region has 15 residues. Germline-derived CDR1 and CDR2 are MNHEY and SVGEGT. V was cut by 2 bases and J by 2 bases, with 13 bases left in between. The CDR3 DNA follows: TGTGCCAGCAGTTACGAAGGGGGGACAGCCTACGAGCAGTACTTC. Protein: CASSYEGGTAYEQYF.

CDR3 sequence (DNA): TGTGCTAGTGGCCTCGACAGGGGTAATGAGCAGTTCTTC. Amino acid sequence: CASGLDRGNEQFF. The rearrangement joins TRBV12-5 to TRBJ2-1, with 8 bases identical to TRBD1. Germline loops: CDR1 LGHNT, CDR2 FRNRAP. Unmatched junction bases numbered 5, after V lost 6 bases and J lost 7 bases. This CDR3 spans 13 amino acids.

The chain employs TRBV2 and TRBJ2-1; 8 bases are shared with TRBD2. CDR3 size: 17 residues. Germline lookup yields CDR1 SNHLY and CDR2 FYNNEI. With V trimmed by 0 bases and J by 3 bases, 7 bases remained unmatched. CDR3 DNA: TGTGCCAGCAGTGAAGCTCGGAAGCTAGCGGGCTACAATGAGCAGTTCTTC. It translates to CASSEARKLAGYNEQFF.

In its sample, this clonotype was seen a few times. This rearrangement joins TRBV29-1 to TRBJ1-5, with D hard to call. This CDR3 has 13 amino acids. CDR1 and CDR2 from the germline V gene are SQVTM and ANQGSEA. The ends were cut back, 3 bases at V and 4 bases at J, with 10 bases in the middle. The chain's CDR3 is CSVDSGRNQPQHF. The CDR3, as DNA: TGCAGCGTTGATTCCGGTAGAAATCAGCCCCAGCATTTT.

This rearrangement joins TRBV27 to TRBJ1-4, with 10 nucleotides matching TRBD1. The CDR3 spans 15 residues. The V and J ends lost 0 bases and 7 bases, in that order; junction bases with no gene match: 2. Germline V gene data show CDR1 as MNHEY and CDR2 as SMNVEV (reference sequence). The CDR3 DNA is TGTGCCAGCAGTTTATCGGGGGACAGGGGTGAAAAACTGTTTTTT. Its protein product is CASSLSGDRGEKLFF. Variable domain in full (rest from reference TRBV27 and TRBJ1-4): EAQVTQNPRYLITVTGKKLTVTCSQNMNHEYMSWYRQDPGLGLRQIYYSMNVEVTDKGDVPEGYKVSRKEKRNFPLILESPSPNQTSLYFCASSLSGDRGEKLFFGSGTQLSVL.

This clonotype was seen at least ten times. The chain combines TRBV18 with TRBJ2-7; 9 nucleotides align to TRBD2. The germline V gene has CDR1 KGHSH and CDR2 LQKENI. The CDR3 covers 11 residues. CDR3 amino acids: CASGSFYEQYF. In DNA, the CDR3 is TGTGCTAGCGGGAGTTTCTACGAGCAGTACTTC.

The J gene is TRBJ1-1, the V gene TRBV23-1; D remains ambiguous. TRBV23-1 is an ORF, and what it does is uncertain. This CDR3 has 14 residues. The V and J ends lost 8 bases and 3 bases respectively, with 16 bases between them. CDR3 in amino acids: CASLPLTPYTEAFF. The CDR3 nucleotides read TGCGCCAGCTTGCCCTTGACACCGTACACTGAAGCTTTCTTT.

This clonotype was recorded a few times. The chain uses TRBV20-1 and TRBJ2-1; 16 nucleotides match TRBD2. Germline CDR1 DFQATT, CDR2 SNEGSKA (reference sequence). V lost 6 bases and J lost 8; bases outside the gene matches: 10. The CDR3 sequence is 16 residues long. The CDR3 DNA reads as TGCAGTGCCACACTGGGACTAGCGGGGGGGCTGCATGAGCAGTTCTTC. This sequence encodes CSATLGLAGGLHEQFF.

With respect to this clonotype: A read error may be the cause here, since a much bigger clone is one base away. J is TRBJ2-1 and V is TRBV20-1; D uncertain. Deletions cut 4 bases from V and 7 bases from J, with 17 bases between. CDR1 is DFQATT and CDR2 is SNEGSKA in the germline V gene (reference sequence). The CDR3 consists of 14 residues. The CDR3 region has the DNA TGCAGTGCTACAGAAACTTGCGGTGGTAATGAGCAGTTCTTC. It yields the protein CSATETCGGNEQFF.

V gene TRBV18 combines with J gene TRBJ1-1, with unresolved D. There are 12 residues in the CDR3. The V end lost 2 bases, the J end lost 4 bases, and 5 bases lay between the germline ends. Germline CDR1 and CDR2: KGHSH and LQKENI. The CDR3 DNA reads as TGTGCCAGCTCACCAATGGGCACTGAAGCTTTCTTT. Its protein is CASSPMGTEAFF.

This clonotype was observed a handful of times. The gene calls are TRBV3-1 and TRBJ2-7; 9 nucleotides align to TRBD1. The CDR3 runs 17 residues. Germline lookup yields CDR1 LGHDT and CDR2 YNNKEL (reference sequence). The J segment lost 2 bases and the V segment lost 3 bases, leaving 11 bases of the junction unmatched. CDR3 in DNA: TGTGCCAGCAGCCACCCCCTGGGCGGACAGGGGACCTACGAGCAGTACTTC. It yields the protein CASSHPLGGQGTYEQYF.

In this sample, this clonotype turned up a few times. The genes are TRBV6-2 or TRBV6-3 and TRBJ1-5; the match to TRBD1 covers 8 bases. From germline, CDR1 is MNHEY and CDR2 SVGEGT. The CDR3 runs 19 residues. J was trimmed by 0 bases and V by 6 bases; bases with no gene match: 16. As DNA, the CDR3 is TGTGCCAGCAGCAAGAAGCCGGGACAGGCGTTCTATAGCAATCAGCCCCAGCATTTT. Its protein is CASSKKPGQAFYSNQPQHF.

The rearrangement uses TRBV6-5 and TRBJ2-1; D call uncertain. The CDR3 sequence is 13 residues long. Germline CDR1 MNHEY, CDR2 SVGAGI. The V gene lost 0 bases and the J gene lost 9 bases, with 9 bases spanning the gap. The CDR3 DNA sequence: TGTGCCAGCAGTTACTCGGGCCATAGTGAGCAGTTCTTC. Its protein is CASSYSGHSEQFF.

The V and J genes are TRBV29-1 and TRBJ2-7, with TRBD1 matching 10 bases. With V trimmed by 6 bases and J by 3 bases, 8 bases remained unmatched. The germline V gene has CDR1 SQVTM and CDR2 ANQGSEA. The CDR3 length is 14 residues. The CDR3 protein is CSVSLRDRGYEQYF. CDR3 coding DNA: TGCAGCGTGAGCCTTAGGGACAGGGGCTACGAGCAGTACTTC.

V usage is TRBV19 and J usage is TRBJ2-3; 11 bases match TRBD1. CDR3 size: 15 residues. V shed 7 bases and J 2 bases; nucleotides not matched to a gene: 5. Germline CDR1 reads LNHDA; CDR2 reads SQIVND (reference sequence). The CDR3 loop is CASTDRGLDTDTQYF. The CDR3 DNA is TGTGCCAGTACGGACAGGGGGCTGGACACAGATACGCAGTATTTT.

This clonotype has just a few counts. This chain uses TRBV27 with TRBJ2-7; D is undetermined. Germline V lookup: CDR1 MNHEY, CDR2 SMNVEV (reference sequence). V was clipped by 2 bases and J by 3 bases, with 14 bases between them. The length of the CDR3 is 15 residues. The CDR3 DNA follows: TGTGCCAGCAGTTTAGGAGCAGGAGTTCACTACGAGCAGTACTTC. This encodes CASSLGAGVHYEQYF.

Many counts were recorded for this clonotype. The chain recombines TRBV19 with TRBJ2-1; perhaps TRBD1 as D (5 bases). Deletions cut 6 bases from V and 7 bases from J, with 19 bases between. Germline CDR1 and CDR2: LNHDA and SQIVND (reference sequence). This CDR3 is 15 amino acids long. The DNA of the CDR3 is TGTGCCAGTAGCCCCAGGGCGCCTATTTCTAATGAGCAGTTCTTC. Encoded protein: CASSPRAPISNEQFF.

A few counts support this clonotype. V is TRBV2 and J is TRBJ2-2, with 12 bases aligning to TRBD1. Trimming took 5 bases from V and 2 from J; bases not matched to a gene: 9. This CDR3 comprises 18 residues. Germline V gene sequence: CDR1 SNHLY, CDR2 FYNNEI. The CDR3 region is CASSLAGTGGVNTGELFF. CDR3 DNA sequence: TGTGCCAGCAGTTTAGCAGGGACAGGGGGCGTTAACACCGGGGAGCTGTTTTTT.

This clonotype has more than one count but fewer than ten. The gene calls are TRBV12-3 or TRBV12-4 and TRBJ1-3; perhaps TRBD1 as D (6 bases). V was cut by 5 bases and J by 0 bases, with 14 bases left in between. This CDR3 is built from 16 residues. CDR3 bases: TGTGCCAGCAGTAGCTGGGACACCACCTCTGGAAACACCATATATTTT. It specifies CASSSWDTTSGNTIYF.

The chain has TRBV10-3 and TRBJ2-2, with 10 bases identical to TRBD1. The V segment lost 7 bases and the J segment 4 bases; nucleotides outside the gene matches: 6. In germline, CDR1 is ENHRY, CDR2 SYGVKD. The CDR3 totals 15 residues. The CDR3 here is CAITNGQGGTGELFF. The CDR3 DNA follows: TGTGCCATCACTAATGGACAGGGGGGCACCGGGGAGCTGTTTTTT.

The genes are TRBV3-1 and TRBJ2-1; no reliable D call. Germline values: CDR1 LGHDT, CDR2 YNNKEL (reference sequence). V was clipped by 2 bases and J by 10 bases, with 12 bases between them. The CDR3 length is 13 residues. CDR3 bases: TGTGCCAGCAGCCAACCTCCCCCTCCGGAGCAGTTCTTC. Translated: CASSQPPPPEQFF.

This clonotype occurred many times. This chain connects TRBV27 to TRBJ2-7; no reliable D call. Looked up from germline, CDR1 is MNHEY and CDR2 is SMNVEV (reference sequence). This CDR3 is built from 13 residues. Trimming removed 5 bases at V and 2 bases at J, with 10 bases between. This chain's CDR3 is CASSPGSAYEQYF. In DNA form, the CDR3 reads TGTGCCAGCAGTCCTGGGTCGGCCTACGAGCAGTACTTC.

A few counts support this clonotype. The chain combines TRBV15 with TRBJ2-7; the D gene is possibly TRBD2 (5 bases). The germline CDR1 and CDR2 sequences are LNHNV and YYDKDF (reference sequence). V dropped 2 bases and J dropped 1 base, with 15 bases sitting between them. CDR3 size: 16 residues. The CDR3 sequence is CATSRSKRSQSYEQYF. The CDR3, as DNA: TGTGCCACCAGCAGATCCAAGCGGAGTCAATCCTACGAGCAGTACTTC.

This chain links TRBV24-1 with TRBJ2-2, with unresolved D. The CDR3 spans 13 residues. Germline loops: CDR1 KGHDR, CDR2 SFDVKD. Trimming took 4 bases from V and 2 from J, leaving 4 bases between them. The DNA for the CDR3 is TGTGCCACCAGTGAGGTAAACACCGGGGAGCTGTTTTTT. Translation gives CATSEVNTGELFF.

The rearrangement joins TRBV12-3 or TRBV12-4 to TRBJ2-3, with 9 bases that match TRBD2. The CDR3 is made up of 14 amino acids. V lost 3 bases and J lost 13; bases outside the gene matches: 11. The CDR3 sequence: CASSFSAGGRLEYF. The CDR3 region has the DNA TGTGCCAGCAGTTTTTCAGCGGGAGGCCGGTTGGAGTATTTT.

This clonotype was observed a handful of times. This chain joins TRBV10-3 and TRBJ2-3, with no clear D. The CDR3 runs to 15 residues. Trimming removed 4 bases at V and 2 bases at J, with 13 bases between. The germline V gene has CDR1 ENHRY and CDR2 SYGVKD. The CDR3 bases are TGTGCCATCAGTGCGGCGGACCGTTACACAGATACGCAGTATTTT. It yields the protein CAISAADRYTDTQYF.

This clonotype was picked up many times. The genes are TRBV12-3 or TRBV12-4 and TRBJ2-2; the D is unclear. V shed 5 bases and J shed 8 bases, with 12 bases lying between them. The CDR3 contains 13 residues. CDR3 nucleotides: TGTGCCAGCAGTCCCACTACAGCTGGGGAGCTGTTTTTT. The encoded protein is CASSPTTAGELFF.

The chain combines TRBV5-1 with TRBJ2-5; D is unclear. V lost 1 base to trimming and J lost 0 bases, with 10 bases between them. From germline, CDR1 is SGHRS and CDR2 YFSETQ. The CDR3 totals 15 residues. The CDR3: CASSLKGQYQETQYF. The CDR3 DNA reads TGCGCCAGCAGCTTGAAGGGTCAGTACCAAGAGACCCAGTACTTC.

There are a few counts of this clonotype. The chain combines TRBV6-2 or TRBV6-3 with TRBJ2-1, with TRBD1 matching over 9 bases. The length of the CDR3 is 12 residues. Germline values: CDR1 MNHEY, CDR2 SVGEGT. With 7 bases clipped from V and 13 bases from J, the junction kept 8 bases outside the gene matches. DNA for the CDR3: TGTGCCAGCACGCCGGGACAGGGCCTCCAGTTCTTC. Its translation: CASTPGQGLQFF.

This clonotype was recorded a few times. V gene TRBV28 combines with J gene TRBJ2-7, with D perhaps matching TRBD1 (5 bases). Germline V lookup: CDR1 MDHEN, CDR2 SYDVKM. V was shortened by 6 bases and J by 5 bases, with 14 bases between the two germline ends. The CDR3 length is 13 residues. The CDR3 sequence: CASRSNRKHEQYF. In DNA, the CDR3 is TGTGCCAGCAGGAGTAACAGGAAGCACGAGCAGTACTTC. The complete variable domain, with remaining parts taken from reference TRBV28 and TRBJ2-7, reads DVKVTQSSRYLVKRTGEKVFLECVQDMDHENMFWYRQDPGLGLRLIYFSYDVKMKEKGDIPEGYSVSREKKERFSLILESASTNQTSMYLCASRSNRKHEQYFGPGTRLTVT.

This chain joins TRBV3-1 and TRBJ2-1, with D possibly TRBD2 on 6 matching bases. Per the germline V gene, CDR1 is LGHDT and CDR2 is YNNKEL (reference sequence). This CDR3 spans 14 amino acids. The V and J ends lost 1 base and 2 bases respectively, with 6 bases between them. The CDR3 is CASSQAGAYNEQFF. The CDR3 region has the DNA TGTGCCAGCAGCCAAGCGGGGGCCTACAATGAGCAGTTCTTC.